The rows below give T cell receptor beta chains drawn from one sample of a study of T cell responses to AZD1222 COVID-19 vaccine. Clones were sequenced by immunoSEQ multiplex PCR, and TCRdb holds only the in-frame ones, with some missing. The data contain some 120,000 clones, about 90% of them singletons. Sequencing used peripheral blood, obtained 28 days after the second AZD1222 dose. The receptors originated from an adult who received the AZD1222 COVID-19 vaccine. The CDR3 runs from the conserved cysteine through the conserved F or W. The D gene is left open where the match is weak. For some rows the clone size is stated as once, few or many, or as a class when expanded; others skip it.

J: TRBJ2-5; size: .; D: .; V: TRBV7-9; DNA: TGTGCCAGCAGCCCTTCGGTATCGATCTTACCCCAAGAGACCCAGTACTTC; CDR3: CASSPSVSILPQETQYF
J: TRBJ2-3; size: once; D: TRBD1; V: TRBV28; DNA: TGTGCCAGCAGCCCGACAGGGGATTATTACACAGATACGCAGTATTTT; CDR3: CASSPTGDYYTDTQYF
J: TRBJ2-2; size: .; D: .; V: TRBV27; DNA: TGTGCCAGCAGGCCTCCCGCGAACACCGGGGAGCTGTTTTTT; CDR3: CASRPPANTGELFF
J: TRBJ2-1; size: .; D: TRBD2; V: TRBV5-8; DNA: TGTGCCAGCACCTACCTAGCGGGAACCTCCTACAATGAGCAGTTCTTC; CDR3: CASTYLAGTSYNEQFF
J: TRBJ1-5; size: .; D: TRBD1; V: TRBV20-1; DNA: TGCAGTGCTAGTGGACAGGACCATCAGCCCCAGCATTTT; CDR3: CSASGQDHQPQHF
J: TRBJ2-2; size: .; D: TRBD2; V: TRBV6-4; DNA: TGTGCCAGCAGTGAAACTAGCGGGAGCACCGGGGAGCTGTTTTTT; CDR3: CASSETSGSTGELFF
J: TRBJ2-1; size: .; D: .; V: TRBV19; DNA: TGTGCCAGTAGTTTGGGAGGTGAGCAGTTCTTC; CDR3: CASSLGGEQFF
J: TRBJ2-3; size: .; D: TRBD2; V: TRBV6-2/TRBV6-3; DNA: TGTGCCAGCAGTACAGGACTAGCGGGAGGGGCAGATACGCAGTATTTT; CDR3: CASSTGLAGGADTQYF
J: TRBJ2-3; size: .; D: .; V: TRBV6-2/TRBV6-3; DNA: TGTGCCAGCAGTAAGGGAGTGGGCACAGATACGCAGTATTTT; CDR3: CASSKGVGTDTQYF
J: TRBJ2-1; size: once; D: .; V: TRBV28; DNA: TGTGCCAGCAGTTTCGGGGACCCCCACTACAATGAGCAGTTCTTC; CDR3: CASSFGDPHYNEQFF
J: TRBJ2-7; size: once; D: .; V: TRBV2; DNA: TGTGCCAGCAGTGACCAGGGTGGTACCTACGAGCAGTACTTC; CDR3: CASSDQGGTYEQYF
J: TRBJ2-1; size: .; D: TRBD2; V: TRBV28; DNA: TGTGCCAGCAGTTTATCAGACGGGAGGGCCTACAATGAGCAGTTCTTC; CDR3: CASSLSDGRAYNEQFF
J: TRBJ2-3; size: .; D: TRBD2; V: TRBV5-4; DNA: TGTGCCAGCAGCTTGGCCGGCGGGAGGAGCACAGATACGCAGTATTTT; CDR3: CASSLAGGRSTDTQYF
J: TRBJ1-1; size: .; D: .; V: TRBV10-2; DNA: TGCGCCAGCAGGGGGAACACTGAAGCTTTCTTT; CDR3: CASRGNTEAFF
J: TRBJ2-3; size: .; D: .; V: TRBV5-1; DNA: TGCGCCAGCAGCTTCAACAGCGGCGTCACAGATACGCAGTATTTT; CDR3: CASSFNSGVTDTQYF
J: TRBJ1-1; size: few; D: .; V: TRBV29-1; DNA: TGCAGCTTTGGACCCTGGATTGAAGCTTTCTTT; CDR3: CSFGPWIEAFF
J: TRBJ2-2; size: .; D: TRBD2; V: TRBV9; DNA: TGTGCCAGCAGCGTAGGGACTAGCGGGAGAATCGGGGAGCTGTTTTTT; CDR3: CASSVGTSGRIGELFF
J: TRBJ2-2; size: few; D: .; V: TRBV5-4; DNA: TGTGCCAGCAGCCCCGTGGGGAGCGCCGGGGAGCTGTTTTTT; CDR3: CASSPVGSAGELFF
J: TRBJ2-2; size: .; D: .; V: TRBV5-4; DNA: TGTGCCAGCAGCTTGGACAGGGTAGGGCCCGGGGAGCTGTTTTTT; CDR3: CASSLDRVGPGELFF
J: TRBJ2-7; size: .; D: TRBD2; V: TRBV6-5; DNA: TGTGCCAGCAGAAAACAGCGGGAGTCCTCCTACGAGCAGTACTTC; CDR3: CASRKQRESSYEQYF
J: TRBJ2-6; size: .; D: .; V: TRBV18; DNA: TGTGCCAGCTCACCACCTAGATCAGGGATACCTGGGGCCAACGTCCTGACTTTC; CDR3: CASSPPRSGIPGANVLTF
J: TRBJ1-6; size: .; D: TRBD1; V: TRBV28; DNA: TGTGCCAGCAGGACAGGGCAAGGGAATTCACCCCTCCACTTT; CDR3: CASRTGQGNSPLHF
J: TRBJ2-1; size: .; D: TRBD2; V: TRBV29-1; DNA: TGCAGCGTTGTGGGTACTAGCGGTTACAATGAGCAGTTCTTC; CDR3: CSVVGTSGYNEQFF
J: TRBJ2-3; size: .; D: .; V: TRBV21-1; DNA: TGTGCCAGCAGCATGGGACCAAGGAAAGATACGCAGTATTTT; CDR3: CASSMGPRKDTQYF
J: TRBJ2-1; size: .; D: .; V: TRBV12-3/TRBV12-4; DNA: TGTGCCAGCAGTTTAGTGTCCCACAATGAGCAGTTCTTC; CDR3: CASSLVSHNEQFF